The 15 T cell receptor beta chains below all came from one sample that was sequenced in a study of neurological immune-mediated disorders. TCRdb re-analysed the 5' RACE reads in MiXCR, keeping a single row per CDR3 protein. The table lists some 28,000 distinct CDR3 sequences, less than 15% of them singletons, with 7.8% in the top ten. The sequencing input was PBMCs. Source of these receptors: a man aged 55 to 69 in good health.

This clonotype has a handful of counts. The chain joins TRBV12-3 or TRBV12-4 to TRBJ1-1; 8 bases match TRBD1. The V and J ends lost 5 bases and 6 bases, in that order; junction bases with no gene match: 5. This CDR3 has 13 amino acids. The CDR3: CASSLQGEAEAFF. CDR3 DNA sequence: TGTGCCAGCAGTCTACAGGGGGAGGCTGAAGCTTTCTTT.

The V gene is TRBV6-5, the J gene TRBJ2-7, with TRBD1 matching 10 bases. Germline-derived CDR1 and CDR2 are MNHEY and SVGAGI. The CDR3 is 15 residues long. J lost 2 bases, V lost 6 bases, and 7 bases had no gene match. CDR3 in DNA: TGTGCCAGCAGGGGTGTAGGGACAGGGGCCTACGAGCAGTACTTC. Protein product: CASRGVGTGAYEQYF.

This clonotype came up many times. CDR3 coding DNA: TGTGCCAGCAGCGTAGCCTGGGACGGCAATGGCTACACCTTC. Translation: CASSVAWDGNGYTF. The chain couples TRBV9 to TRBJ1-2, with TRBD1 as a possible D gene (5 bases). CDR3 length equals 14 residues. Germline assignment: CDR1 SGDLS and CDR2 YYNGEE. The V end was cut by 0 bases, the J end by 6 bases, with 12 bases between.

In this sample, this clonotype turned up many times. The V and J genes are TRBV7-3 and TRBJ2-3; D is perhaps TRBD2 (6 bases). V lost 0 bases to trimming and J lost 4 bases, with 11 bases between them. The CDR3 sequence is 15 residues long. Germline V gene data show CDR1 as SGHTA and CDR2 as FQGTGA. The CDR3 sequence is CASSLTGSGADTQYF. CDR3 sequence (DNA): TGTGCCAGCAGCTTAACAGGGTCGGGGGCAGATACGCAGTATTTT. The whole variable domain, remainder taken from reference TRBV7-3 and TRBJ2-3, is GAGVSQTPSNKVTEKGKYVELRCDPISGHTALYWYRQSLGQGPEFLIYFQGTGAADDSGLPNDRFFAVRPEGSVSTLKIQRTERGDSAVYLCASSLTGSGADTQYFGPGTRLTVL.

This clonotype was observed at least ten times. The chain couples TRBV12-3 or TRBV12-4 to TRBJ2-7; no reliable D call. There are 15 residues in the CDR3. V was shortened by 2 bases and J by 3 bases, with 14 bases between the two germline ends. Written as DNA, the CDR3 is TGTGCCAGCAGTTTAAATTCGGCAGTCGTCTACGAGCAGTACTTC. Protein sequence: CASSLNSAVVYEQYF.

This clonotype came up many times. The rearrangement joins TRBV6-6 to TRBJ2-1; 8 bases map to TRBD2. V trimming: 2 bases; J trimming: 9 bases; junction bases outside the gene matches: 6. Germline V CDR1 and CDR2: MNHNY, SVGAGI (reference sequence). The CDR3 totals 14 residues. The CDR3, as DNA: TGTGCCAGCAGTTACGTCGGGGGGGCCGCTGAGCAGTTCTTC. The encoded protein is CASSYVGGAAEQFF.

The V gene is TRBV5-5, the J gene TRBJ2-1; D uncertain. The germline V gene has CDR1 SGHKS and CDR2 YYEKEE (reference sequence). The CDR3 is 15 residues long. Trimming pared 3 bases from V and 0 bases from J, leaving 10 bases between. The CDR3 nucleotides read TGTGCCAGCAGCTCGATCGGGTACTCCTACAATGAGCAGTTCTTC. Residues: CASSSIGYSYNEQFF.

This clonotype was counted a few times. This rearrangement joins TRBV29-1 to TRBJ1-5; D unresolved. Trimming cost V 6 bases and J 1 base, with 10 bases left between them. There are 13 residues in the CDR3. From germline, CDR1 is SQVTM and CDR2 ANQGSEA. In DNA, the CDR3 is TGCAGCGTCTCCCACAGCAGCAATCAGCCCCAGCATTTT. This encodes CSVSHSSNQPQHF.

This clonotype was seen many times. This chain links TRBV7-2 with TRBJ2-7; tentatively, D is TRBD1 or TRBD2 (6 bases each). The CDR3 covers 14 residues. The ends were cut back, 1 base at V and 7 bases at J, with 14 bases in the middle. Germline assignment: CDR1 SGHTA and CDR2 FQGNSA. The CDR3 bases are TGTGCCAGCAGCTTAGATTTTGGGGGGCGTGAGCAGTACTTC. Protein product: CASSLDFGGREQYF.

This clonotype has a count of ten or more. The CDR3: CASSFLGGDTYF. Written as DNA, the CDR3 is TGTGCCAGCAGCTTTTTAGGTGGTGATACGTACTTC. The V gene is TRBV7-8, the J gene TRBJ2-7; D not resolved. Germline V lookup: CDR1 SGHVS, CDR2 FQNEAQ. This CDR3 is 12 amino acids long. V gave up 3 bases and J gave up 12 bases, with 15 bases separating them.

The count of this clonotype is one. This rearrangement joins TRBV20-1 to TRBJ1-6; D remains ambiguous. This CDR3 is built from 15 residues. Germline V gene data show CDR1 as DFQATT and CDR2 as SNEGSKA (reference sequence). Between the trimmed V and J ends, which lost 3 bases and 5 bases, there was a span of 14 bases. The CDR3 reads CSASRLKGNNSPLHF. The CDR3 region has the DNA TGCAGTGCTAGTCGGCTCAAGGGCAATAATTCACCCCTCCACTTT.

This clonotype was detected ten times or more. The rearrangement uses TRBV4-3 and TRBJ2-3, with D uncertain. V lost 6 bases to trimming and J lost 0 bases, with 16 bases between them. The CDR3 totals 16 residues. Germline-derived CDR1 and CDR2 are LGHNA and YSLEER. The CDR3: CASSHKIHSSTDTQYF. The DNA for the CDR3 is TGCGCCAGCAGTCACAAGATCCACTCTAGCACAGATACGCAGTATTTT.

This clonotype was seen repeatedly, ten times or more. The chain joins TRBV7-2 to TRBJ2-5; TRBD1 matches at 8 bases. Trimming removed 5 bases from V and 0 bases from J; junction bases left unmatched: 5. There are 15 residues in the CDR3. Per the germline V gene, CDR1 is SGHTA and CDR2 is FQGNSA. CDR3 in DNA: TGTGCCAGCAGCCGGGGACAGGCCAACCAAGAGACCCAGTACTTC. It translates to CASSRGQANQETQYF.

J is TRBJ2-1 and V is TRBV4-3; D gene uncertain. Germline CDR1 reads LGHNA; CDR2 reads YSLEER. With 2 bases removed from V and 8 bases from J, the gap between germline ends came to 16 bases. The CDR3 is 15 residues long. Here the CDR3 reads CASSQFIPLSDEQFF. CDR3 DNA: TGCGCCAGCAGCCAATTCATCCCGTTGAGCGATGAGCAGTTCTTC.

This clonotype was recorded many times. The chain links TRBV20-1 to TRBJ2-3, with D unresolved. This CDR3 has 16 residues. The V and J ends lost 5 bases and 2 bases respectively, with 20 bases between them. Germline V gene lookup returns CDR1 DFQATT and CDR2 SNEGSKA (reference sequence). CDR3 coding DNA: TGCAGTGCTGCCCTCGCGGTGCCCACCTACACAGATACGCAGTATTTT. Translating it yields CSAALAVPTYTDTQYF.